This TCR beta chain was sequenced for a study of cytomegalovirus exposure and HLA in healthy donors. Whole-study findings and limits: In a later analysis, common viral pathogens appeared linked to several of the most significant clusters. High specificity and sensitivity for cytomegalovirus status were reported for the classifier.

The PCR used 60 Vbeta and 13 Jbeta primers. TCRdb's table, derived via immunoSEQ multiplex PCR, lists solely in-frame clones and lacks some. Among about 190,000 clones listed, around four fifths were seen once. On this clone itself: Antigen specificity is unknown.

Germline V lookup: CDR1 SQVTM, CDR2 ANQGSEA. This CDR3 comprises 13 residues. V shed 7 bases and J 8 bases; nucleotides not matched to a gene: 12. The sequence was collected from a woman aged 45-59 years in good health and CMV-seropositive. Material for sequencing was PBMCs. J is TRBJ2-3 and V is TRBV29-1; TRBD2 matches at 7 bases. The CDR3 protein is CSAHAGDGRTQYF. The CDR3 bases are TGCAGCGCCCACGCGGGGGACGGTCGTACGCAGTATTTT.